These 24 T cell receptor beta chains originate from one sample sequenced in a study of T-cell reconstitution after alpha-beta-depleted transplantation in children. TCRbeta library construction was performed incorporating unique molecular identifiers. Via MiXCR, TCRdb re-called the PCR reads, giving one row per CDR3 protein. This table has about 540,000 distinct CDR3 sequences, about a sixth appearing once. The sample here was PBMCs from the stem cell graft donor, taken from the stem cell graft. These receptors were taken from a human donor who donated a stem cell graft to a child with acute lymphoblastic leukemia.

In this sample, this clonotype turned up a few times. The chain links TRBV6-4 to TRBJ2-1; 12 nucleotides align to TRBD1. Trimming at V came to 3 bases and at J to 8 bases, leaving 5 bases not matched to a gene. Germline values: CDR1 MRHNA, CDR2 SNTAGT. The CDR3 covers 15 residues. The CDR3 DNA is TGTGCCAGCAGTGAGGGGACAGGGGGCATCTATGAGCAGTTCTTC. Translation: CASSEGTGGIYEQFF.

This clonotype was counted between two and nine times. The rearrangement uses TRBV12-3 or TRBV12-4 and TRBJ2-3, with 8 bases lining up with TRBD2. Trimming removed 9 bases from V and 3 bases from J; junction bases left unmatched: 11. This CDR3 is 15 amino acids long. CDR3 bases: TGTGCCAGTTCCCGAGCGGGGGTGGGAACAGATACGCAGTATTTT. Amino acid sequence: CASSRAGVGTDTQYF.

The CDR3 loop reads CSARETGTSGRLETQYF. CDR3 sequence (DNA): TGCAGTGCTCGCGAGACCGGGACTAGCGGGAGGTTGGAGACCCAGTACTTC. V usage is TRBV20-1 and J usage is TRBJ2-5, with 15 bases lining up with TRBD2. CDR3 length equals 17 residues. Germline CDR1 and CDR2: DFQATT and SNEGSKA (reference sequence). With V trimmed by 5 bases and J by 5 bases, 12 bases remained unmatched.

The genes are TRBV5-1 and TRBJ2-1; 7 nucleotides align to TRBD2. The J segment lost 4 bases and the V segment lost 5 bases, leaving 9 bases of the junction unmatched. The CDR3 has 15 residues. Germline CDR1 SGHRS, CDR2 YFSETQ. CDR3 DNA sequence: TGCGCCAGCAGGGCTCTAGCGGACTCATACAATGAGCAGTTCTTC. Protein: CASRALADSYNEQFF.

The chain couples TRBV5-1 to TRBJ2-7; D is perhaps TRBD2 (6 bases). The germline gives CDR1 SGHRS, CDR2 YFSETQ. The CDR3 length is 15 residues. Trimming removed 3 bases from V and 5 bases from J, with 18 bases in between. The CDR3 reads CASSWDVVADDEQYF. CDR3 DNA: TGCGCCAGCAGCTGGGACGTGGTAGCGGACGACGAGCAGTACTTC.

This clonotype has just a few counts. The chain recombines TRBV19 with TRBJ1-2; no firm D call. This CDR3 region has 14 residues. V shed 1 base and J shed 7 bases, with 13 bases lying between them. From germline, CDR1 is LNHDA and CDR2 SQIVND (reference sequence). CDR3 amino acids: CASSIVGSPFGYTF. DNA for the CDR3: TGTGCCAGTAGTATAGTCGGCAGTCCTTTTGGCTACACCTTC. The full variable domain, with the rest looked up from reference TRBV19 and TRBJ1-2, is DGGITQSPKYLFRKEGQNVTLSCEQNLNHDAMYWYRQDPGQGLRLIYYSQIVNDFQKGDIAEGYSVSREKKESFPLTVTSAQKNPTAFYLCASSIVGSPFGYTFGSGTRLTVV.

This clonotype was picked up a small number of times. The chain links TRBV3-1 to TRBJ2-5; D not certain. The CDR3 contains 13 residues. Trimming left V 6 bases short and J 5 bases short, with 13 bases between. CDR1 and CDR2 (germline): LGHDT, YNNKEL (reference sequence). CDR3 in DNA: TGTGCCAGCAGTCGTAGGAGCAGGGAGACCCAGTACTTC. Encoded protein: CASSRRSRETQYF.

In this sample, this clonotype turned up a few times. This chain links TRBV12-3 or TRBV12-4 with TRBJ2-7; tentatively, D is TRBD1 (5 bases). V was pared by 5 bases and J by 7 bases, with 18 bases between. This CDR3 comprises 14 residues. The CDR3 region has the DNA TGTGCCAGCAGTCCTACCGATAACGCAGGGGAGCAGTACTTC. Protein product: CASSPTDNAGEQYF.

The chain employs TRBV2 and TRBJ1-2, with D unresolved. Trimming pared 0 bases from V and 2 bases from J, leaving 1 base between. This CDR3 region has 12 residues. Looked up from germline, CDR1 is SNHLY and CDR2 is FYNNEI. CDR3 in DNA: TGTGCCAGCAGTGAAGCGAACTATGGCTACACCTTC. Translated: CASSEANYGYTF.

The CDR3 DNA is TGTGCCAGCAGCTTGGACAGTTTCTACAATGAGCAGTTCTTC. Amino acid sequence: CASSLDSFYNEQFF. The chain combines TRBV5-6 with TRBJ2-1; no reliable D call. The germline V gene has CDR1 SGHDT and CDR2 YYEEEE. V lost 0 bases to trimming and J lost 3 bases, with 7 bases between them. The CDR3 spans 14 residues.

This clonotype was counted only a few times. The chain has TRBV5-5 and TRBJ2-7, with 10 bases aligning to TRBD2. Germline V lookup: CDR1 SGHKS, CDR2 YYEKEE (reference sequence). With V trimmed by 1 base and J by 7 bases, 8 bases remained unmatched. CDR3 length: 15 amino acids. CDR3 DNA: TGTGCCAGCAGCTTGATCCTAGCGGGAGTGGGGGAGCAGTACTTC. This encodes CASSLILAGVGEQYF.

This chain joins TRBV24-1 and TRBJ2-3; 8 nucleotides agree with TRBD1. CDR1 KGHDR and CDR2 SFDVKD come from the germline V gene. V dropped 5 bases and J dropped 1; count of bases not matched to a gene: 7. The CDR3 spans 16 residues. The CDR3 sequence: CATSGAGTGRTDTQYF. The CDR3 DNA is TGTGCCACCAGTGGGGCCGGGACAGGACGCACAGATACGCAGTATTTT.

CDR3 sequence reads: CSVKGTRQETQYF. In DNA form, the CDR3 reads TGCAGCGTGAAGGGGACGCGACAAGAGACCCAGTACTTC. The chain links TRBV29-1 to TRBJ2-5; D assignment may be TRBD1 or TRBD2 (5 bases each). V was shortened by 6 bases and J by 2 bases, with 13 bases between the two germline ends. CDR1 and CDR2 (germline): SQVTM, ANQGSEA. The CDR3 is 13 amino acids. Full variable domain (outside the CDR3, taken from reference TRBV29-1 and TRBJ2-5): SAVISQKPSRDICQRGTSLTIQCQVDSQVTMMFWYRQQPGQSLTLIATANQGSEATYESGFVIDKFPISRPNLTFSTLTVSNMSPEDSSIYLCSVKGTRQETQYFGPGTRLLVL.

This clonotype was detected a few times. This chain links TRBV2 with TRBJ2-7; D gene ambiguous. Trimming took off 8 bases at V and 5 bases at J, with 19 bases between the two ends. The CDR3 runs 14 residues. The germline V gene has CDR1 SNHLY and CDR2 FYNNEI. This CDR3 reads CASSGVTRAHEQYF. Here the CDR3 DNA reads TGTGCCAGCTCTGGTGTTACTCGGGCCCACGAGCAGTACTTC. Full variable domain (rest looked up from reference TRBV2 and TRBJ2-7): EPEVTQTPSHQVTQMGQEVILRCVPISNHLYFYWYRQILGQKVEFLVSFYNNEISEKSEIFDDQFSVERPDGSNFTLKIRSTKLEDSAMYFCASSGVTRAHEQYFGPGTRLTVT.

V is TRBV29-1 and J is TRBJ1-1, with D unclear. CDR3 length: 13 residues. The V end was cut by 6 bases, the J end by 1 base, with 12 bases between. The V gene's germline CDR1 is SQVTM and CDR2 ANQGSEA. The chain's CDR3 is CSVTEGWNTEAFF. The CDR3 bases are TGCAGCGTGACCGAGGGATGGAACACTGAAGCTTTCTTT.

There are a few counts of this clonotype. The rearrangement joins TRBV9 to TRBJ1-1; maybe TRBD1 (6 bases). This CDR3 has 15 residues. V shed 0 bases and J shed 6 bases, with 15 bases lying between them. The V gene's germline CDR1 is SGDLS and CDR2 YYNGEE. CDR3 region: CASSVVARGTPEAFF. CDR3 sequence (DNA): TGTGCCAGCAGCGTAGTGGCCAGGGGTACCCCTGAAGCTTTCTTT.

The chain carries TRBV20-1 and TRBJ2-2; 9 bases are a match to TRBD2. CDR1 is DFQATT, CDR2 SNEGSKA, per germline (reference sequence). This CDR3 has 15 amino acids. The junction had 10 bases not matched to a gene; V was cut back by 3 bases and J by 8 bases. The CDR3 coding sequence is TGCAGTGCTAGGGTCGGCGGGAGGGCCAATGGGGAGCTGTTTTTT. Translated, it gives CSARVGGRANGELFF.

This clonotype was counted between two and nine times. The chain links TRBV5-1 to TRBJ2-7; 12 bases line up with TRBD2. CDR1 and CDR2 (germline): SGHRS, YFSETQ. The V and J ends lost 3 bases and 2 bases, in that order; junction bases with no gene match: 9. This CDR3 region has 17 residues. This chain's CDR3 is CASSWSSGRAFTYEQYF. The CDR3 DNA reads as TGCGCCAGCAGCTGGTCTAGCGGGAGGGCCTTCACCTACGAGCAGTACTTC.

V and J are TRBV6-5 and TRBJ2-7; 8 nucleotides line up with TRBD1. This CDR3 has 16 residues. From germline, CDR1 is MNHEY and CDR2 SVGAGI. V lost 2 bases, J lost 3 bases, and 9 bases stayed unmatched. CDR3 nucleotides: TGTGCCAGCAGTTACGACTCATCGACAGGGGTCTACGAGCAGTACTTC. Its protein product is CASSYDSSTGVYEQYF.

This chain connects TRBV29-1 to TRBJ2-1, with 8 positions matching TRBD2. CDR1 and CDR2 (germline): SQVTM, ANQGSEA. With 5 bases clipped from V and 8 bases from J, the junction kept 8 bases outside the gene matches. This CDR3 is built from 13 residues. As DNA, the CDR3 is TGCAGCGTTCCGCAGACTAGCGTAGATGAGCAGTTCTTC. Translated, it gives CSVPQTSVDEQFF.

The chain uses TRBV24-1 and TRBJ2-1; the D is unclear. The V end lost 4 bases, the J end lost 3 bases, and 15 bases lay between the germline ends. Germline values: CDR1 KGHDR, CDR2 SFDVKD. CDR3 length equals 16 residues. The CDR3 nucleotides read TGTGCCACCAGTGACCCGCGGAAGCACGGCTACAATGAGCAGTTCTTC. This gives the protein CATSDPRKHGYNEQFF.

The chain has TRBV29-1 and TRBJ1-5; TRBD1 is a possible D gene (5 bases). The length of the CDR3 is 13 residues. Germline V lookup: CDR1 SQVTM, CDR2 ANQGSEA. The V end was cut by 7 bases, the J end by 9 bases, with 19 bases between. CDR3 sequence reads: CSDPSWTLGPQHF. CDR3 nucleotide sequence: TGCAGCGATCCTTCCTGGACACTGGGGCCCCAGCATTTT.

This clonotype was recorded a few times. V usage is TRBV9 and J usage is TRBJ2-2; no firm D call. The CDR3 sequence is 16 residues long. V gave up 3 bases and J gave up 6 bases, with 18 bases separating them. Per the germline V gene, CDR1 is SGDLS and CDR2 is YYNGEE. CDR3 region: CASSGEGGIYPGELFF. In DNA form, the CDR3 reads TGTGCCAGCAGCGGCGAAGGCGGAATCTATCCCGGGGAGCTGTTTTTT. The full variable domain, with the rest looked up from reference TRBV9 and TRBJ2-2, is DSGVTQTPKHLITATGQRVTLRCSPRSGDLSVYWYQQSLDQGLQFLIQYYNGEERAKGNILERFSAQQFPDLHSELNLSSLELGDSALYFCASSGEGGIYPGELFFGEGSRLTVL.

This clonotype has just a few counts. The gene calls are TRBV6-1 and TRBJ2-1; tentative D call: TRBD1 (6 bases). The V and J ends lost 5 bases and 9 bases respectively, with 23 bases between them. Looked up from germline, CDR1 is MNHNS and CDR2 is SASEGT. The CDR3 is 16 amino acids. CDR3 in DNA: TGTGCCAGCAGTAGACACCGGGACAACTCCCGCGGTGAGCAGTTCTTC. Translated, it gives CASSRHRDNSRGEQFF.